Listed below are T cell receptor beta chains from one sample, sequenced in a study of identical twins. A single record per CDR3 protein comes from TCRdb applying MiXCR to the 5' RACE reads. The sample contains 450,000 or so distinct CDR3 sequences, 20% to 25% of which appear only once. The same specimen was also included in a second study, on T cells expressing NK-cell markers.

What was sequenced was CD4+ T cells sorted from blood. Receptor source: a woman in her late teens or twenties in good health. The CDR3 runs from the conserved cysteine through the conserved F or W. Each record gives: D gene, clone size, J gene, V gene, CDR3 protein, CDR3 DNA. The D gene is left open where the match is weak. Clone size is shown for a subset of rows, as once, few, many or a class of expanded clone.

>TRBD2|-|TRBJ2-1|TRBV24-1
CATSDPREGRGNEQFF
TGTGCCACCAGTGACCCGCGGGAGGGCCGAGGGAATGAGCAGTTCTTC
>TRBD1|-|TRBJ2-7|TRBV20-1
CSARVWTGYEQYF
TGCAGTGCTAGAGTGTGGACAGGCTACGAGCAGTACTTC
>-|few|TRBJ2-1|TRBV2
CASSGGASSYNEQFF
TGTGCCAGCAGTGGAGGAGCGAGCTCCTACAATGAGCAGTTCTTC
>TRBD1|once|TRBJ2-7|TRBV5-1
CASSRRGQDEQYF
TGCGCCAGCAGCCGACGGGGACAGGACGAGCAGTACTTC
>-|many|TRBJ1-1|TRBV5-1
CASRVRQENTEAFF
TGCGCCAGCAGGGTAAGACAGGAGAACACTGAAGCTTTCTTT
>TRBD2|-|TRBJ2-3|TRBV9
CASSVVGLAGEWDTQYF
TGTGCCAGCAGCGTAGTCGGCCTAGCGGGAGAATGGGATACGCAGTATTTT
>-|few|TRBJ1-5|TRBV6-5
CASKTAGRPQHF
TGTGCCAGCAAAACGGCCGGCAGGCCCCAGCATTTT
>TRBD2|-|TRBJ2-1|TRBV5-1
CASSSTSGNYNEQFF
TGCGCCAGCAGTTCGACTAGCGGGAACTACAATGAGCAGTTCTTC
>-|-|TRBJ2-5|TRBV20-1
CSAGSEGETQYF
TGCAGTGCTGGCTCGGAGGGGGAGACCCAGTACTTC
>-|-|TRBJ2-5|TRBV2
CASRAEETQYF
TGTGCCAGCAGAGCAGAAGAGACCCAGTACTTC
>-|-|TRBJ2-2|TRBV24-1
CATSWGPGELFF
TGTGCCACCAGCTGGGGACCCGGGGAGCTGTTTTTT
>-|-|TRBJ2-3|TRBV30
CAWSVRLLTDTQYF
TGTGCCTGGAGTGTACGACTGCTCACAGATACGCAGTATTTT
>-|-|TRBJ2-1|TRBV5-6
CASSLGRQHNEQFF
TGTGCCAGCAGCTTGGGCAGACAGCACAATGAGCAGTTCTTC
>-|-|TRBJ2-1|TRBV5-4
CASSDRLTLSNEQFF
TGTGCCAGCAGCGATCGACTCACTCTCTCCAATGAGCAGTTCTTC
>-|few|TRBJ2-3|TRBV5-5
CASSTGQYGDTQYF
TGTGCCAGCAGCACGGGGCAGTATGGAGATACGCAGTATTTT
>-|few|TRBJ2-3|TRBV29-1
CSTFTDTQYF
TGCAGCACTTTCACAGATACGCAGTATTTT
>-|-|TRBJ1-1|TRBV10-3
CAISESIGGYTEAFF
TGTGCCATCAGTGAGTCGATCGGGGGTTACACTGAAGCTTTCTTT
>-|many|TRBJ2-7|TRBV29-1
CSVEVGDFWSYEQYF
TGCAGCGTTGAGGTTGGGGACTTTTGGTCCTACGAGCAGTACTTC
>-|-|TRBJ2-1|TRBV6-2/TRBV6-3
CASSRHRAGNEQFF
TGTGCCAGCAGTAGGCACAGGGCGGGCAATGAGCAGTTCTTC
>-|few|TRBJ2-7|TRBV6-1
CASSPGRGFYEQYF
TGTGCCAGCAGTCCCGGCAGAGGATTCTACGAGCAGTACTTC
>TRBD2|few|TRBJ2-2|TRBV7-2
CASSFRSGSAGELFF
TGTGCCAGCAGCTTTCGTAGCGGGAGTGCCGGGGAGCTGTTTTTT
>-|few|TRBJ2-5|TRBV5-1
CASSLGWASAMETQYF
TGCGCCAGCAGCTTGGGGTGGGCTAGCGCGATGGAGACCCAGTACTTC
>-|-|TRBJ2-3|TRBV3-1
CASSQVRSLEVTGKRDTQYF
TGTGCCAGCAGCCAAGTCCGTTCTTTGGAAGTGACAGGAAAAAGGGATACGCAGTATTTT
>TRBD1|many|TRBJ1-1|TRBV29-1
CSVTTGAPTEAFF
TGCAGCGTAACGACAGGGGCCCCCACTGAAGCTTTCTTT
>TRBD2|-|TRBJ2-3|TRBV7-2
CASSLRSSGRTDTQYF
TGTGCCAGCAGCTTACGCTCTAGCGGACGTACAGATACGCAGTATTTT
>TRBD1|-|TRBJ2-7|TRBV28
CASRTGQVTYEQYF
TGTGCCAGCAGGACGGGACAGGTCACCTACGAGCAGTACTTC
>-|-|TRBJ2-2|TRBV6-1
CASRTPTSGKSTGELFF
TGTGCCAGCAGGACTCCCACCTCAGGGAAAAGCACCGGGGAGCTGTTTTTT
>TRBD1|-|TRBJ2-2|TRBV20-1
CSARDSTGGNTGELFF
TGCAGTGCTAGAGATAGTACAGGGGGTAATACCGGGGAGCTGTTTTTT
>-|-|TRBJ2-7|TRBV7-3
CASSLTVGSSYEQYF
TGTGCCAGCAGCTTAACAGTGGGAAGCTCCTACGAGCAGTACTTC
>-|-|TRBJ2-5|TRBV5-1
CASSLFHGLEETQYF
TGCGCCAGCAGCTTGTTCCATGGGTTAGAAGAGACCCAGTACTTC
>-|-|TRBJ1-2|TRBV7-6
CASSRGISGGYTF
TGTGCCAGCAGTAGAGGGATCTCCGGGGGCTACACCTTC
>TRBD1|-|TRBJ2-5|TRBV4-3
CASSPGQSGQETQYF
TGCGCCAGCAGCCCGGGACAGTCAGGGCAAGAGACCCAGTACTTC
>-|-|TRBJ2-7|TRBV5-6
CASTLGSPSYEQYF
TGTGCCAGCACCCTCGGGAGTCCATCCTACGAGCAGTACTTC
>-|-|TRBJ1-4|TRBV20-1
CSARTLRGLNEKLFF
TGCAGTGCTAGGACCTTGAGGGGCCTTAATGAAAAACTGTTTTTT
>TRBD2|-|TRBJ2-7|TRBV6-5
CASSYSPGRSYEQYF
TGTGCCAGCAGTTACTCACCCGGGAGGAGCTACGAGCAGTACTTC
>-|few|TRBJ1-1|TRBV29-1
CSVDDYWNTEAFF
TGCAGCGTTGATGATTATTGGAACACTGAAGCTTTCTTT
>-|-|TRBJ2-7|TRBV27
CASSRLGPYEQYF
TGTGCCAGCAGTCGACTGGGCCCCTACGAGCAGTACTTC
>-|-|TRBJ1-4|TRBV10-3
CATGATNEKLFF
TGTGCCACAGGGGCAACTAATGAAAAACTGTTTTTT
>-|few|TRBJ2-5|TRBV20-1
CSAGDRFQETQYF
TGCAGTGCTGGGGACCGGTTCCAAGAGACCCAGTACTTC
>-|few|TRBJ2-1|TRBV5-1
CASSAASGDEQFF
TGCGCCAGCAGCGCTGCTAGTGGCGATGAGCAGTTCTTC
>TRBD2|many|TRBJ2-7|TRBV20-1
CSANNNLDSSGYEQYF
TGCAGTGCTAACAATAATCTGGATTCTAGCGGATACGAGCAGTACTTC
>-|-|TRBJ2-7|TRBV20-1
CSARVAGWHEQYF
TGCAGTGCTAGAGTGGCGGGGTGGCACGAGCAGTACTTC
>TRBD2|many|TRBJ2-6|TRBV24-1
CATRGLAESGANVLTF
TGTGCCACCAGGGGACTAGCGGAGTCTGGGGCCAACGTCCTGACTTTC
>-|-|TRBJ1-4|TRBV25-1
CASYTEVNEKLFF
TGTGCCAGCTATACAGAAGTTAATGAAAAACTGTTTTTT
>-|-|TRBJ2-6|TRBV29-1
CSVTGTKAGANVLTF
TGCAGCGTCACCGGGACAAAGGCTGGGGCCAACGTCCTGACTTTC
>TRBD1|-|TRBJ1-1|TRBV4-3
CASSQEPGQQGAEAFF
TGCGCCAGCAGCCAGGAACCGGGACAGCAGGGTGCTGAAGCTTTCTTT